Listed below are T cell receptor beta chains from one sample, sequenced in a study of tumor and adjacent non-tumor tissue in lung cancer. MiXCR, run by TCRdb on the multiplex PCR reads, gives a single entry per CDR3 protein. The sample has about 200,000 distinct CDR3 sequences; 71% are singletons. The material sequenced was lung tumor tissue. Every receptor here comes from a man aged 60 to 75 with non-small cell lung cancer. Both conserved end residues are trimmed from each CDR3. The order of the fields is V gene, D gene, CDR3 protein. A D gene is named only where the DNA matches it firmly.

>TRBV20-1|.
SAPQGTSNEQY
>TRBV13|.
VSRSTENTEAF
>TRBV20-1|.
SAVAGAVGTYEQY
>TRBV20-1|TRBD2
SAPSPGLAGGISSYNEQF
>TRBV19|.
ASIETGVLGANVLT
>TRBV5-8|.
ASSLEWLHQPQH
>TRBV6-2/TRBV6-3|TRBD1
ASSPIGTGGMGEQF
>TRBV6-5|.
ASSYDTGTEGYT
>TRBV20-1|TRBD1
SHIKTGTVNEKLF
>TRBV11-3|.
AISPVMGGRTDTQY
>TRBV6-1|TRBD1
ASAGQANNEQF
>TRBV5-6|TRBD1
ASSFPGQGVEKLL
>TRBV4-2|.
ARSQGPGGGAYEQY
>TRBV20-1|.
SARASALGATYEQY
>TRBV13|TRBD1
ASSFRGRNSAPH
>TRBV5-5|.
ASTETPSKTYEQY
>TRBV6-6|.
ASRTAGQTQIHETQY
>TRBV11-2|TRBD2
ARSSVGLARWGYEQY
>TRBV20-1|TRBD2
SATSRTSGGGDEQF
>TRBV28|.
ASSRVWACAWGTDTQY
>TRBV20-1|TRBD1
SVGDRGRRAKNIQY
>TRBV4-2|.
ASSQYLERGTQY
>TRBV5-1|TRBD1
ASSWGTGTGIDTQY
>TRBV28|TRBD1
ASSFATGTVTKNIQY
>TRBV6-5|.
ASSYQEFGTDTQY
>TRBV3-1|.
ASSQGWAAEAF
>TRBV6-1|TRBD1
ASSPIQGPRQPQH
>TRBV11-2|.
ASSFNGGQETRY
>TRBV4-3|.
TSSQESQAVGEKLF
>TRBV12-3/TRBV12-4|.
ASSPSGGGRPHH
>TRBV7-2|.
ASSPRRAEDTQY
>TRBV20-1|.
RARGAYAHEQF
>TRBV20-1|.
SVDRYSYNEQF
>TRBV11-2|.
GSSSRGEEAQY
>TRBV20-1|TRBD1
SAKDFQGAVTETF
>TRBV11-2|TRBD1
ASSFPPGQGSNYDYT
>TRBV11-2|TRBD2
ASSLEGRGGEQY
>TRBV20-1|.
STRIGGTHTEAF